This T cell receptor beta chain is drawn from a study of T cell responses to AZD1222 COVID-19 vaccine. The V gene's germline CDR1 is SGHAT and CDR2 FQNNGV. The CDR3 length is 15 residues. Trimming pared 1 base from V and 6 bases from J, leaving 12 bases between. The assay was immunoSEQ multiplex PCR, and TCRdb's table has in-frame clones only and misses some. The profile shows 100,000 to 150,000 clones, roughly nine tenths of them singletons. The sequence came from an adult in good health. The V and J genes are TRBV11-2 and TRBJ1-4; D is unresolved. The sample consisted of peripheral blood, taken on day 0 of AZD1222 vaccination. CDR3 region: CASSLVAGLYEKLFF. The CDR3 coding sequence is TGTGCCAGCAGCTTAGTGGCTGGGCTCTATGAAAAACTGTTTTTT.